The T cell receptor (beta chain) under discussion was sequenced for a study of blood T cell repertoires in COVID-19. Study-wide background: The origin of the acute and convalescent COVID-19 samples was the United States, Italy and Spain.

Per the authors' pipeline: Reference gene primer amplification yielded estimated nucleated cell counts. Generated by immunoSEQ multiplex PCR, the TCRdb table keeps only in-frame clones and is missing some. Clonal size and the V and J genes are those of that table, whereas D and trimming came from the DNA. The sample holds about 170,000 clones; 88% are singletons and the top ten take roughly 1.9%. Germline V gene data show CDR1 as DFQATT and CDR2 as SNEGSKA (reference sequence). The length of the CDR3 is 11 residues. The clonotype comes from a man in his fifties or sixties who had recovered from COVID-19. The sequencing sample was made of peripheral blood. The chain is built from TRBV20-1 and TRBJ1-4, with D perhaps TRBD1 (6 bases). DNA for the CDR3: TGCGGGGGACATTACAATGAAAAACTGTTTTTT. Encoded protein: CGGHYNEKLFF.